A selection of T cell receptor beta chains follows, all from one sample in a study of blood T cell repertoires in COVID-19. Sequenced by immunoSEQ multiplex PCR; TCRdb stores in-frame clones only, minus some. The data contain approximately 80,000 clones, 78% of them singletons. Material: peripheral blood. The source is a human donor in a cohort sampled during active COVID-19. Each CDR3 is given with its conserved first and last residue. Each record gives: V gene, CDR3 length, clone size, CDR3 protein. Expanded clones are given a class, and other clones once, few, many or no size at all.

v_call: TRBV9
cdr3_length: 13
clone_size: .
cdr3_aa: CASSVGGHGEQYF

v_call: TRBV10-3
cdr3_length: 15
clone_size: once
cdr3_aa: CAIRGPGAYHYGYTF

v_call: TRBV10-3
cdr3_length: 13
clone_size: .
cdr3_aa: CATRTGAEEKLFF

v_call: TRBV11-3
cdr3_length: 13
clone_size: few
cdr3_aa: CASSPNGGGEQYF

v_call: TRBV19
cdr3_length: 15
clone_size: few
cdr3_aa: CASSLYRVDGPGYTF

v_call: TRBV30
cdr3_length: 15
clone_size: .
cdr3_aa: CALTDHRASSYEQYF

v_call: TRBV24-1
cdr3_length: 15
clone_size: .
cdr3_aa: CATSDFRDRVYEQFF

v_call: TRBV30
cdr3_length: 18
clone_size: .
cdr3_aa: CAWSVRLGGQGVTDTQYF

v_call: TRBV28
cdr3_length: 18
clone_size: .
cdr3_aa: CASSLFGPWRGGRETQYF

v_call: TRBV27
cdr3_length: 15
clone_size: .
cdr3_aa: CASRPGQKLNTEAFF

v_call: TRBV30
cdr3_length: 13
clone_size: .
cdr3_aa: CAWSRYRSTEAFF

v_call: TRBV6-2/TRBV6-3
cdr3_length: 14
clone_size: .
cdr3_aa: CASSWRGTGNIQYF

v_call: TRBV30
cdr3_length: 13
clone_size: .
cdr3_aa: CAWSVRVQETQYF

v_call: TRBV27
cdr3_length: 13
clone_size: .
cdr3_aa: CASKGQGNQPQHF

v_call: TRBV6-2/TRBV6-3
cdr3_length: 14
clone_size: .
cdr3_aa: CASSSRGVTDTQYF

v_call: TRBV7-9
cdr3_length: 14
clone_size: .
cdr3_aa: CASSLGAGHRTQYF

v_call: TRBV27
cdr3_length: 11
clone_size: .
cdr3_aa: CASHTGVWAFF

v_call: TRBV5-4
cdr3_length: 12
clone_size: .
cdr3_aa: CASNLDFNEQFF

v_call: TRBV5-1
cdr3_length: 16
clone_size: .
cdr3_aa: CATNHGAGMTSDTQYF

v_call: TRBV7-9
cdr3_length: 17
clone_size: .
cdr3_aa: CASSLRQGEVVGDTQYF

v_call: TRBV19
cdr3_length: 19
clone_size: .
cdr3_aa: CASSMPGFSGGEHRGELFF

v_call: TRBV29-1
cdr3_length: 13
clone_size: .
cdr3_aa: CSPRLSGTDTQYF

v_call: TRBV11-2
cdr3_length: 12
clone_size: .
cdr3_aa: CASSLGGDEGFF

v_call: TRBV5-4
cdr3_length: 15
clone_size: .
cdr3_aa: CASSLGGTGAYEQYF

v_call: TRBV6-5
cdr3_length: 15
clone_size: .
cdr3_aa: CASKGIGVEYNEQFF

v_call: TRBV4-1
cdr3_length: 15
clone_size: .
cdr3_aa: CASSQVRGRTRGAFF

v_call: TRBV7-6
cdr3_length: 15
clone_size: .
cdr3_aa: CASSPTSGRWHEQFF

v_call: TRBV30
cdr3_length: 15
clone_size: .
cdr3_aa: CAWSIRTGAYNEQFF

v_call: TRBV9
cdr3_length: 16
clone_size: once
cdr3_aa: CASSVVAGGSRAEAFF

v_call: TRBV24-1
cdr3_length: 15
clone_size: once
cdr3_aa: CATSGRDSPYNEQFF

v_call: TRBV19
cdr3_length: 14
clone_size: .
cdr3_aa: CASSPRTGSGGYTF

v_call: TRBV7-2
cdr3_length: 14
clone_size: .
cdr3_aa: CASSLSGKAGELFF

v_call: TRBV6-4
cdr3_length: 14
clone_size: .
cdr3_aa: CASRTGSGTGELFF

v_call: TRBV5-1
cdr3_length: 16
clone_size: once
cdr3_aa: CASSQEGGPSTDTQYF

v_call: TRBV7-9
cdr3_length: 14
clone_size: .
cdr3_aa: CASSWGLVNTEAFF

v_call: TRBV30
cdr3_length: 13
clone_size: once
cdr3_aa: CARSLSGANVLTF

v_call: TRBV6-5
cdr3_length: 15
clone_size: .
cdr3_aa: CASSFSEGSNSPLHF

v_call: TRBV28
cdr3_length: 13
clone_size: many
cdr3_aa: CASTRIQGGGYTF

v_call: TRBV13
cdr3_length: 16
clone_size: .
cdr3_aa: CASSIPGQTSGNTIYF

v_call: TRBV5-4
cdr3_length: 16
clone_size: .
cdr3_aa: CASRLSGGSSYNEQFF

v_call: TRBV5-1
cdr3_length: 14
clone_size: .
cdr3_aa: CASSFVGQYNEQFF

v_call: TRBV19
cdr3_length: 17
clone_size: .
cdr3_aa: CASTLLTAGQGRNTIYF

v_call: TRBV10-1
cdr3_length: 15
clone_size: .
cdr3_aa: CASSGGPSSYNEQFF

v_call: TRBV11-3
cdr3_length: 15
clone_size: .
cdr3_aa: CASSRGASDTGELFF